These T cell receptor beta chains were read from a single sample in a study of blood T cells in healthy people across ages. TCRdb independently ran MiXCR on the 5' RACE reads; one entry per CDR3 protein. The table has roughly 680,000 distinct CDR3 sequences, around 52% seen once. Sequencing was performed on blood. Receptors were obtained from an elderly woman in good health. Each CDR3 is given with its conserved first and last residue.

cdr3_aa j_call v_call
CSATTRLLNSPLHF TRBJ1-6 TRBV20-1
CASSGTSGVGNIQYF . TRBV5-1
CASSHAPSSNNEQFF TRBJ2-1 TRBV7-3
CASSPAHSNEKLFF TRBJ1-4 TRBV18
CASSSPGGRLRSEQYF TRBJ2-5 TRBV25-1
CASSFRDLGHSETQYF TRBJ2-5 TRBV12-3/TRBV12-4
CASSYVRDTTLYNSPLHF TRBJ1-6 TRBV3-1
CSARGYREGYTF TRBJ1-2 TRBV20-1
CASSLGPINEQFF TRBJ2-1 TRBV5-1
CASRDGSYNEQFF TRBJ2-1 TRBV7-8
CSARVQRGRRGRGYGYTF TRBJ1-2 TRBV20-1
CSASGGVLETQYF . TRBV20-1
CASRQTESGTQYF TRBJ2-5 TRBV12-3/TRBV12-4
CASSIPFTDTQYF TRBJ2-3 TRBV25-1
CASSAGLAGGADTQYF TRBJ2-3 TRBV6-4
CAISTVDTGELFF TRBJ2-2 TRBV10-3
CATTPRRRRGLNTQYF TRBJ2-3 TRBV24-1
CASRPLPGLAGDRRSATNYEQYF . TRBV6-2/TRBV6-3
CSARQGAGNQPQHF TRBJ1-5 TRBV20-1
CASSNGKRDGHSYEQYF TRBJ2-7 TRBV5-1
CASSQGLVTDTQYF TRBJ2-3 TRBV4-1
CSSQVTGVSPDTQYF TRBJ2-3 TRBV20-1
CAWSASGARLTGELFF TRBJ2-2 TRBV30
CASREAGNKGQFF TRBJ2-1 TRBV11-2
CSAPVWTGQETQYF TRBJ2-5 TRBV20-1
CASSQPGVGAEAFF TRBJ1-1 TRBV3-1
CSVVAQEQFSITYGYTF TRBJ1-2 TRBV29-1
CASRVRADAEYF TRBJ2-3 TRBV12-3/TRBV12-4
CASSLAGGLTNQPQHF TRBJ1-5 TRBV16
CASSQPTETQYF TRBJ2-5 TRBV4-2
CSVAPFTNNSPLHF TRBJ1-6 TRBV20-1
CSARAQAGVETQYF . TRBV20-1
CASSWIAAPQETQYF TRBJ2-5 TRBV5-1
CVSSPFRTDTQYF TRBJ2-3 TRBV18
CASRSPTEAFF TRBJ1-1 TRBV3-1
CASSQELVPPEQYF TRBJ2-7 TRBV4-2
CASSLYEQFF TRBJ2-1 TRBV12-3/TRBV12-4
CASRDRGQGELFF TRBJ2-2 TRBV7-9
CASSPDRDFGYTF TRBJ1-2 TRBV18
CASSSSRGLALYNEQFF TRBJ2-1 TRBV9
CSASPTGIQPQHF TRBJ1-5 TRBV20-1
CASSPTLTGVNSSYNEQFF TRBJ2-1 TRBV7-9
CASSDGEAKEQFF TRBJ2-1 TRBV6-4
CASSVWDLITDTQYF TRBJ2-3 TRBV9
CASSRLGQGDLEQFF TRBJ2-1 TRBV28
CASSQDLESFQETQYF TRBJ2-5 TRBV3-1
CASSWTGKPPTDTQNF TRBJ2-3 TRBV5-6
CASSRLAGVDTQYF TRBJ2-3 TRBV12-3/TRBV12-4
CASANWEGTQYF TRBJ2-3 TRBV12-3/TRBV12-4
CASSFGRGDNEQFF TRBJ2-1 TRBV27
CASSSGSNNEQFF TRBJ2-1 TRBV7-3
CASSLLRHANTGELFF TRBJ2-2 TRBV5-1
CASSFRTSGPGELFF TRBJ2-2 TRBV11-2
CASSSRRGYEQYF . TRBV27
CASRDRSREQYF TRBJ2-7 TRBV2
CASSKGLAGGVQYF TRBJ2-5 TRBV5-1
CSASAGESTDTQYF TRBJ2-3 TRBV29-1
CASIPNKDEASSYNEQFF TRBJ2-1 TRBV21-1